The rows below give T cell receptor beta chains drawn from one sample of a study of tumor-infiltrating lymphocytes in oesophageal squamous cell carcinoma. MiXCR, run by TCRdb on the PCR reads, gives a single entry per CDR3 protein. The repertoire holds some 11,000 distinct CDR3 sequences, with approximately 50% as singletons. The sequenced material came from esophageal tumor tissue. These receptors all stem from a female donor with esophageal squamous cell carcinoma. Each CDR3 is given with its conserved first and last residue. Each record gives: D gene, V gene, clone size, J gene, CDR3 protein, CDR3 DNA. The D gene is left open where the match is weak. Expanded clones are given a class, and other clones once, few, many or no size at all.

d_gene: NA; v_gene: TRBV6-1; abundance: few; j_gene: TRBJ1-6; CDR3aa: CASSNYNSPLHF; CDR3nt: TGTGCCAGCAGCAACTATAATTCACCCCTCCACTTT
d_gene: TRBD1; v_gene: TRBV7-2; abundance: NA; j_gene: TRBJ2-1; CDR3aa: CASSGAGTVGNEQFF; CDR3nt: TGTGCCAGCAGCGGCGCCGGGACAGTAGGCAATGAGCAGTTCTTC
d_gene: NA; v_gene: TRBV3-1; abundance: medium-sized; j_gene: TRBJ2-3; CDR3aa: CASSQVGGASTDTQYF; CDR3nt: TGTGCCAGCAGCCAAGTCGGAGGGGCGAGCACAGATACGCAGTATTTT
d_gene: NA; v_gene: TRBV6-1; abundance: many; j_gene: TRBJ1-2; CDR3aa: CASSGSRNYGYTF; CDR3nt: TGTGCCAGCAGTGGTAGTAGGAACTATGGCTACACCTTC
d_gene: TRBD2; v_gene: TRBV10-3; abundance: NA; j_gene: TRBJ2-3; CDR3aa: CAISAWTSYTDTQYF; CDR3nt: TGTGCCATCAGTGCCTGGACTAGCTACACAGATACGCAGTATTTT
d_gene: NA; v_gene: TRBV7-2; abundance: NA; j_gene: TRBJ2-5; CDR3aa: CASSLDANNEQYF; CDR3nt: TGTGCCAGCAGCTTAGACGCAAACAATGAGCAGTACTTC
d_gene: TRBD1; v_gene: TRBV5-1; abundance: NA; j_gene: TRBJ2-2; CDR3aa: CASSFGWGRGQDTGELFF; CDR3nt: TGCGCCAGCAGCTTTGGTTGGGGCCGGGGACAGGACACCGGGGAGCTGTTTTTT
d_gene: NA; v_gene: TRBV7-9; abundance: once; j_gene: TRBJ1-5; CDR3aa: CASSPDSNQPQHF; CDR3nt: TGTGCCAGCAGCCCCGATAGCAATCAGCCCCAGCATTTT
d_gene: NA; v_gene: TRBV10-3; abundance: many; j_gene: TRBJ1-3; CDR3aa: CAISELGGQYKNTIYF; CDR3nt: TGTGCCATCAGTGAGTTGGGAGGACAGTATAAAAACACCATATATTTT
d_gene: NA; v_gene: TRBV7-2; abundance: large; j_gene: TRBJ2-7; CDR3aa: CASRVRERGEQYF; CDR3nt: TGTGCCAGCCGTGTGCGGGAGAGGGGGGAGCAGTACTTC
d_gene: NA; v_gene: TRBV7-2; abundance: NA; j_gene: TRBJ2-2; CDR3aa: CASSLAGGTGELFF; CDR3nt: TGTGCCAGCAGCTTAGCAGGGGGCACCGGGGAGCTGTTTTTT
d_gene: TRBD2; v_gene: TRBV7-3; abundance: NA; j_gene: TRBJ2-1; CDR3aa: CASSLTGRTSGIDEQFF; CDR3nt: TGTGCCAGCAGCTTAACGGGGCGGACTAGCGGGATCGATGAGCAGTTCTTC
d_gene: NA; v_gene: TRBV7-3; abundance: NA; j_gene: TRBJ1-6; CDR3aa: CASSLGANSPLHF; CDR3nt: TGTGCCAGCAGCTTGGGGGCCAATTCACCCCTCCACTTT
d_gene: TRBD1; v_gene: TRBV7-8; abundance: medium-sized; j_gene: TRBJ2-7; CDR3aa: CASSNRQGAYEQYF; CDR3nt: TGTGCCAGCAGCAACAGACAGGGGGCCTACGAGCAGTACTTC
d_gene: TRBD2; v_gene: TRBV20-1; abundance: NA; j_gene: TRBJ2-3; CDR3aa: CSARPDETSGGTDTQYF; CDR3nt: TGCAGTGCTAGGCCCGACGAGACTAGCGGGGGAACAGATACGCAGTATTTT
d_gene: NA; v_gene: TRBV7-6; abundance: NA; j_gene: TRBJ1-1; CDR3aa: CASSRGKEAFF; CDR3nt: TGTGCCAGCAGCCGGGGAAAAGAAGCTTTCTTT
d_gene: NA; v_gene: TRBV7-3; abundance: once; j_gene: TRBJ1-1; CDR3aa: CASSLGQNTEAFF; CDR3nt: TGTGCCAGCAGCTTAGGGCAGAACACTGAAGCTTTCTTT
d_gene: NA; v_gene: TRBV6-1; abundance: NA; j_gene: TRBJ2-1; CDR3aa: CASSRVLLAAAGEQFF; CDR3nt: TGTGCCAGCAGCCGTGTATTACTAGCTGCGGCGGGGGAGCAGTTCTTC
d_gene: NA; v_gene: TRBV7-2; abundance: NA; j_gene: TRBJ2-3; CDR3aa: CASSLEKSRADTQYF; CDR3nt: TGTGCCAGCAGCTTAGAGAAGTCACGCGCAGATACGCAGTATTTT
d_gene: NA; v_gene: TRBV6-6; abundance: NA; j_gene: TRBJ2-1; CDR3aa: CASSYSRFGEQFF; CDR3nt: TGTGCCAGCAGTTACTCGAGGTTTGGTGAGCAGTTCTTC
d_gene: NA; v_gene: TRBV7-6; abundance: NA; j_gene: TRBJ1-3; CDR3aa: CAGGQGGSGNTIYF; CDR3nt: TGTGCCGGCGGCCAGGGAGGAAGTGGAAACACCATATATTTT
d_gene: TRBD1; v_gene: TRBV6-2/TRBV6-3; abundance: NA; j_gene: TRBJ1-6; CDR3aa: CASSLRDRGSGRANEQYF; CDR3nt: TGTGCCAGCAGCCTACGGGACAGGGGTAGCGGGAGGGCAAATGAGCAGTACTTT
d_gene: TRBD1; v_gene: TRBV6-1; abundance: many; j_gene: TRBJ2-1; CDR3aa: CASSRPGTGSYINEQFF; CDR3nt: TGTGCCAGCAGCCGTCCCGGGACAGGGTCGTATATCAATGAGCAGTTCTTC
d_gene: TRBD1; v_gene: TRBV7-2; abundance: few; j_gene: TRBJ2-7; CDR3aa: CASSRGQTYEQYF; CDR3nt: TGTGCCAGCAGCCGGGGACAGACCTACGAGCAGTACTTC
d_gene: NA; v_gene: TRBV7-2; abundance: NA; j_gene: TRBJ2-1; CDR3aa: CASSLMTGPNDEQFF; CDR3nt: TGTGCCAGCAGCTTAATGACAGGCCCTAACGATGAGCAGTTCTTC
d_gene: NA; v_gene: TRBV7-6; abundance: NA; j_gene: TRBJ2-7; CDR3aa: CASSLRGAEQYF; CDR3nt: TGTGCCAGCAGTCTTAGGGGTGCCGAGCAGTACTTC
d_gene: NA; v_gene: TRBV7-2; abundance: NA; j_gene: TRBJ2-7; CDR3aa: CASSLVGAVEQYF; CDR3nt: TGTGCCAGCAGCTTAGTAGGGGCGGTCGAGCAGTACTTC
d_gene: NA; v_gene: TRBV7-2; abundance: many; j_gene: TRBJ2-5; CDR3aa: CASSPGTTQYF; CDR3nt: TGTGCCAGCAGCCCGGGGACTACCCAGTACTTC
d_gene: NA; v_gene: TRBV7-2; abundance: few; j_gene: TRBJ2-5; CDR3aa: CASSLVGRETQYF; CDR3nt: TGTGCCAGCAGCTTAGTGGGTAGGGAGACCCAGTACTTC
d_gene: TRBD2; v_gene: TRBV10-1; abundance: many; j_gene: TRBJ2-3; CDR3aa: CASSGSGRAIFSTDTQYF; CDR3nt: TGCGCCAGCAGTGGGAGCGGGAGGGCCATTTTTAGCACAGATACGCAGTATTTT
d_gene: TRBD2; v_gene: TRBV6-5; abundance: NA; j_gene: TRBJ2-1; CDR3aa: CASSPLRSGSNEQFF; CDR3nt: TGTGCCAGCAGTCCGCTACGAAGCGGGAGCAATGAGCAGTTCTTC
d_gene: NA; v_gene: TRBV7-9; abundance: medium-sized; j_gene: TRBJ1-1; CDR3aa: CASSLLGATTEAFF; CDR3nt: TGTGCCAGCAGCTTACTGGGGGCGACCACTGAAGCTTTCTTT
d_gene: TRBD2; v_gene: TRBV28; abundance: NA; j_gene: TRBJ2-1; CDR3aa: CASKISGGSRNEQFF; CDR3nt: TGTGCCAGCAAGATTAGCGGGGGGTCTCGGAATGAGCAGTTCTTC
d_gene: NA; v_gene: TRBV20-1; abundance: few; j_gene: TRBJ2-2; CDR3aa: CSATGHITGELFF; CDR3nt: TGCAGTGCAACGGGACACATTACCGGGGAGCTGTTTTTT
d_gene: NA; v_gene: TRBV6-5; abundance: NA; j_gene: TRBJ2-3; CDR3aa: CASSEAPGKSTDTQYF; CDR3nt: TGTGCCAGCAGTGAAGCCCCAGGGAAAAGCACAGATACGCAGTATTTT
d_gene: NA; v_gene: TRBV3-1; abundance: many; j_gene: TRBJ1-2; CDR3aa: CASRKTAANYGYTF; CDR3nt: TGTGCCAGCAGGAAAACAGCCGCTAACTATGGCTACACCTTC
d_gene: NA; v_gene: TRBV7-2; abundance: NA; j_gene: TRBJ1-1; CDR3aa: CASSLGARARGTEAFF; CDR3nt: TGTGCCAGCAGCTTAGGAGCCAGGGCCCGAGGCACTGAAGCTTTCTTT
d_gene: TRBD2; v_gene: TRBV10-1; abundance: many; j_gene: TRBJ2-3; CDR3aa: CASSAIGGKDTQYF; CDR3nt: TGCGCCAGCAGTGCCATCGGGGGGAAGGATACGCAGTATTTT
d_gene: NA; v_gene: TRBV7-2; abundance: NA; j_gene: TRBJ2-7; CDR3aa: CASSLGWAYEQYF; CDR3nt: TGTGCCAGCAGCTTAGGGTGGGCATACGAGCAGTACTTC
d_gene: NA; v_gene: TRBV11-2; abundance: NA; j_gene: TRBJ2-3; CDR3aa: CASSVLLGGGRTDTQYF; CDR3nt: TGTGCCAGCAGCGTTTTATTGGGTGGAGGACGCACAGATACGCAGTATTTT
d_gene: TRBD2; v_gene: TRBV7-6; abundance: NA; j_gene: TRBJ2-5; CDR3aa: CASSLLSGGEETQYF; CDR3nt: TGTGCCAGCAGCTTACTCTCCGGGGGGGAGGAGACCCAGTACTTC
d_gene: NA; v_gene: TRBV9; abundance: NA; j_gene: TRBJ1-1; CDR3aa: CASSVRWGTEAFF; CDR3nt: TGTGCCAGCAGCGTAAGATGGGGCACTGAAGCTTTCTTT
d_gene: TRBD2; v_gene: TRBV7-3; abundance: NA; j_gene: TRBJ2-1; CDR3aa: CASSLTASSGRGDEQFF; CDR3nt: TGTGCCAGCAGCTTAACTGCCTCTAGCGGGAGGGGGGATGAGCAGTTCTTC
d_gene: NA; v_gene: TRBV7-2; abundance: NA; j_gene: TRBJ2-3; CDR3aa: CASSLEAVTDTQYF; CDR3nt: TGTGCCAGCAGCTTAGAGGCTGTGACAGATACGCAGTATTTT
d_gene: TRBD2; v_gene: TRBV11-3; abundance: NA; j_gene: TRBJ2-1; CDR3aa: CASSSFGLAGGGDNEQFF; CDR3nt: TGTGCCAGCAGCTCCTTTGGACTAGCGGGAGGAGGAGACAATGAGCAGTTCTTC
d_gene: NA; v_gene: TRBV6-6; abundance: NA; j_gene: TRBJ2-1; CDR3aa: CASSYSQGLFEQFF; CDR3nt: TGTGCCAGCAGTTACTCACAGGGACTATTTGAGCAGTTCTTC
d_gene: NA; v_gene: TRBV4-1; abundance: once; j_gene: TRBJ1-6; CDR3aa: CASSQFDRDRSPLHF; CDR3nt: TGCGCCAGCAGCCAATTTGATAGGGATAGATCACCCCTCCACTTT
d_gene: TRBD2; v_gene: TRBV11-2; abundance: NA; j_gene: TRBJ2-7; CDR3aa: CASSARLAGNYEQYF; CDR3nt: TGTGCCAGCAGCGCACGACTAGCGGGGAACTACGAGCAGTACTTC
d_gene: NA; v_gene: TRBV6-2/TRBV6-3; abundance: many; j_gene: TRBJ2-6; CDR3aa: CASSYAATGTGANVLTF; CDR3nt: TGTGCCAGCAGTTACGCGGCCACAGGGACTGGGGCCAACGTCCTGACTTTC
d_gene: NA; v_gene: TRBV7-8; abundance: NA; j_gene: TRBJ2-2; CDR3aa: CASSLALESTGELFF; CDR3nt: TGTGCCAGCAGCTTAGCCCTAGAGTCCACCGGGGAGCTGTTTTTT
d_gene: NA; v_gene: TRBV6-6; abundance: once; j_gene: TRBJ2-7; CDR3aa: CASSYSDDNYEQYF; CDR3nt: TGTGCCAGCAGTTACTCGGACGATAACTACGAGCAGTACTTC
d_gene: NA; v_gene: TRBV7-2; abundance: NA; j_gene: TRBJ2-7; CDR3aa: CASSRTGSYEQYF; CDR3nt: TGTGCCAGCAGCCGTACAGGCTCCTACGAGCAGTACTTC
d_gene: TRBD2; v_gene: TRBV7-8; abundance: few; j_gene: TRBJ2-1; CDR3aa: CASTPRGGSSYNEQFF; CDR3nt: TGTGCCAGCACCCCCCGGGGCGGGAGCTCCTACAATGAGCAGTTCTTC
d_gene: NA; v_gene: TRBV7-3; abundance: NA; j_gene: TRBJ2-3; CDR3aa: CASSKEGGTDTQYF; CDR3nt: TGTGCCAGCAGCAAAGAGGGGGGCACAGATACGCAGTATTTT
d_gene: TRBD2; v_gene: TRBV7-6; abundance: NA; j_gene: TRBJ2-7; CDR3aa: CASSTTSGGYEQYF; CDR3nt: TGTGCCAGCAGCACGACTAGCGGGGGGTACGAGCAGTACTTC
d_gene: NA; v_gene: TRBV6-2/TRBV6-3; abundance: NA; j_gene: TRBJ2-1; CDR3aa: CASSYSEGRSLFEQFF; CDR3nt: TGTGCCAGCAGTTACTCGGAGGGCCGATCGTTGTTTGAGCAGTTCTTC
d_gene: TRBD2; v_gene: TRBV7-2; abundance: few; j_gene: TRBJ2-5; CDR3aa: CASSHPSWEGETQYF; CDR3nt: TGTGCCAGCAGCCACCCCTCTTGGGAGGGAGAGACCCAGTACTTC
d_gene: NA; v_gene: TRBV7-8; abundance: few; j_gene: TRBJ2-5; CDR3aa: CASSLAVDPGGVETQYF; CDR3nt: TGTGCCAGCAGCTTAGCGGTGGACCCCGGAGGGGTAGAGACCCAGTACTTC